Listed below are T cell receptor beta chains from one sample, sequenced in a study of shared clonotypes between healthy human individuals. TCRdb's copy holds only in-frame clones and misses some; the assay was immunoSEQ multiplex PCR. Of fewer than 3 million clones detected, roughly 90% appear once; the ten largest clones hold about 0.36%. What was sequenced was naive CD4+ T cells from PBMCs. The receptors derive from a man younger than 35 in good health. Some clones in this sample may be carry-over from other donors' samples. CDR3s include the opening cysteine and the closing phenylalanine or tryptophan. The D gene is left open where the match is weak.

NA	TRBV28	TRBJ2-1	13	CASSYPLVFPSFF	TGTGCCAGCAGTTACCCCCTGGTATTTCCATCGTTCTTC
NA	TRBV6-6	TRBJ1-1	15	CASSRRTDKNTEAFF	TGTGCCAGCAGCCGCAGAACTGACAAGAACACTGAAGCTTTCTTT
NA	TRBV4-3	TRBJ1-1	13	CASSHDGNTEAFF	TGCGCCAGCAGCCATGACGGGAACACTGAAGCTTTCTTT
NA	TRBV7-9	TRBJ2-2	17	CASIELSGQGTSGELFF	TGTGCCAGCATCGAACTCTCGGGGCAAGGGACTTCCGGGGAGCTGTTTTTT
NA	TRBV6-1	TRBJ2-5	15	CASRKGPANQETQYF	TGTGCCAGCAGGAAGGGACCCGCAAACCAAGAGACCCAGTACTTC
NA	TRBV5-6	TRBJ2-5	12	CASSLWEETQYF	TGTGCCAGCAGCTTGTGGGAAGAGACCCAGTACTTC
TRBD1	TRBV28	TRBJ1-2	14	CASRSTGTGNGYTF	TGTGCCAGCAGATCCACCGGGACAGGGAACGGCTACACCTTC
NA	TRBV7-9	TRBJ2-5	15	CASSLERVNVETQYF	TGTGCCAGCAGCTTAGAACGGGTAAACGTAGAGACCCAGTACTTC
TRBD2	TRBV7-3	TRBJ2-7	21	CASSLPTGRVSHGTSGYEQYF	TGTGCCAGCAGCTTACCCACCGGCAGAGTCTCCCACGGGACTAGCGGCTACGAGCAGTACTTC
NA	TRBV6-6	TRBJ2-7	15	CASSYSSPNSYEQYF	TGTGCCAGCAGTTACTCCTCTCCCAACTCCTACGAGCAGTACTTC
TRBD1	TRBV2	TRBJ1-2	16	CASYYSRAGGGYGYTF	TGTGCCAGCTATTACTCTAGGGCAGGGGGTGGCTATGGCTACACCTTC
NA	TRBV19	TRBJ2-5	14	CASSMGRQEETQYF	TGTGCCAGTAGTATGGGTCGTCAGGAAGAGACCCAGTACTTC
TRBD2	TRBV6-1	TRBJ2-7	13	CATTSGRTYEQYF	TGTGCCACAACTAGCGGGAGGACCTACGAGCAGTACTTC
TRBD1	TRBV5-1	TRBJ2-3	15	CASSSTGGSTDAQYF	TGCGCCAGCAGCTCGACAGGGGGTTCCACAGATGCGCAGTATTTT
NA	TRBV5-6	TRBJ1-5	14	CASSLLYGDQPQHF	TGTGCCAGCAGCTTGCTGTACGGGGATCAGCCCCAGCATTTT
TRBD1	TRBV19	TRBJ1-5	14	CASTLPGGVQPQHF	TGTGCCAGTACCCTCCCAGGGGGGGTGCAGCCCCAGCATTTT
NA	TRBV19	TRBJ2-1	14	CASRLGSVEREQFF	TGTGCCAGCCGCTTGGGTAGTGTGGAACGTGAGCAGTTCTTC
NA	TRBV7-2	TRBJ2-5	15	CASSLATPPGETQYF	TGTGCCAGCAGCTTAGCTACCCCCCCCGGAGAGACCCAGTACTTC
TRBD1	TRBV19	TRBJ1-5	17	CASTSVVTGDTNQPQHF	TGTGCCAGTACCTCCGTTGTAACAGGGGACACCAATCAGCCCCAGCATTTT
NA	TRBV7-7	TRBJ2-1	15	CASSLAWGPYNEQFF	TGTGCCAGCAGCTTGGCTTGGGGCCCCTACAATGAGCAGTTCTTC